The entry below gives a single T cell receptor beta chain sequence along with its context. Its antigen is not known. When sampled, the donors appeared nominally healthy, though they likely had unrecorded immune exposures. With 60 Vbeta and 13 Jbeta primers, the PCR was carried out. Using immunoSEQ multiplex PCR, the repertoire was profiled, and TCRdb retains in-frame clones only, with some absent. Here the sample spans about 110,000 clones, 75% being singletons. The record originates from a study of cytomegalovirus exposure and HLA in healthy donors. Study-level points and caveats: Among the sequence variants, a highly shared cluster was likely an artifact of sequencing.

The clonotype comes from a male donor in good health and CMV-seropositive. What was sequenced was PBMCs.

The CDR3 loop reads CATSRTSGGLGELFF. CDR3 bases: TGTGCCACCAGCAGAACTAGCGGGGGGCTCGGGGAGCTGTTTTTT. The chain couples TRBV15 to TRBJ2-2, with 12 bases that match TRBD2. With 2 bases clipped from V and 7 bases from J, the junction kept 2 bases outside the gene matches. CDR3 size: 15 residues. Germline V CDR1 and CDR2: LNHNV, YYDKDF (reference sequence).